One and the same sample provided the 24 T cell receptor beta chains below, sequenced in a study of blood T cell repertoires in COVID-19. Profiled with immunoSEQ multiplex PCR; TCRdb holds only in-frame clones, not every one. Here the sample spans about 300,000 clones, approximately 88% being singletons. The sequenced sample was peripheral blood. These receptors all come from a woman aged 30 to 39 who had recovered from COVID-19.

The chain joins TRBV4-2 to TRBJ1-5; TRBD1 might be the D (5 bases). CDR1 is LGHNA, CDR2 YNFKEQ, per germline. The length of the CDR3 is 15 residues. Between the trimmed V and J ends, which lost 3 bases and 6 bases, there was a span of 15 bases. The CDR3 here is CASSQNQGEGQPQHF. Here the CDR3 DNA reads TGTGCCAGCAGCCAGAACCAGGGTGAAGGTCAGCCCCAGCATTTT.

This rearrangement joins TRBV5-1 to TRBJ2-1; D uncertain. The CDR3 is 13 amino acids. Trimming took 0 bases from V and 6 from J, leaving 7 bases between them. Looked up from germline, CDR1 is SGHRS and CDR2 is YFSETQ. CDR3 DNA sequence: TGCGCCAGCAGCTTGGTTGGCCCCAATGAGCAGTTCTTC. Protein product: CASSLVGPNEQFF.

The genes are TRBV29-1 and TRBJ1-1; D is unclear. CDR3 length: 16 amino acids. Germline V gene data show CDR1 as SQVTM and CDR2 as ANQGSEA. V gave up 0 bases and J gave up 0 bases, with 14 bases separating them. CDR3: CSVEETIGRMNTEAFF. CDR3 DNA sequence: TGCAGCGTTGAAGAGACTATAGGACGGATGAACACTGAAGCTTTCTTT.

The chain employs TRBV5-1 and TRBJ1-1; TRBD1 agrees at 8 bases. Germline trimming cut 4 bases from V and 0 bases from J; bases unmatched to any gene: 2. Per germline, CDR1 SGHRS and CDR2 YFSETQ. CDR3 length equals 14 residues. The CDR3 sequence is CASSGTGMNTEAFF. For the CDR3, the DNA is TGCGCCAGCAGCGGGACAGGAATGAACACTGAAGCTTTCTTT.

The chain employs TRBV18 and TRBJ1-1, with 8 bases identical to TRBD1. From germline, CDR1 is KGHSH and CDR2 LQKENI. The V and J ends lost 2 bases and 6 bases, in that order; junction bases with no gene match: 5. There are 14 residues in the CDR3. CDR3 coding DNA: TGTGCCAGCTCACCAACACAGGGGGGGGCTGAAGCTTTCTTT. Translated: CASSPTQGGAEAFF.

This sequence joins TRBV28 and TRBJ2-7; the D is unclear. CDR1 is MDHEN, CDR2 SYDVKM, per germline. CDR3 length equals 13 residues. V was pared by 6 bases and J by 5 bases, with 14 bases between. The CDR3 DNA reads as TGTGCCAGCAGGGCCGACCTACGGGACGAGCAGTACTTC. Protein sequence: CASRADLRDEQYF.

The chain couples TRBV7-2 to TRBJ1-5, with D possibly being TRBD1 (5 bases). Per germline, CDR1 SGHTA and CDR2 FQGNSA. CDR3 length: 12 amino acids. Trimming stripped 3 bases from V and 8 bases from J, with 8 bases between. CDR3 in DNA: TGTGCCAGCAGCTTGGGACTGAAGCCCCAGCATTTT. This encodes CASSLGLKPQHF.

The chain carries TRBV29-1 and TRBJ1-4, with D possibly matching TRBD1 (5 bases). CDR1 is SQVTM and CDR2 is ANQGSEA in the germline V gene. CDR3 length: 13 residues. V was clipped by 4 bases and J by 4 bases, with 10 bases between them. CDR3 sequence (DNA): TGCAGCGTTGGATCAGGGAATAATGAAAAACTGTTTTTT. Translating it yields CSVGSGNNEKLFF.

The CDR3 coding sequence is TGTGCCAGCAGCTTAAGAGAGGGAGACTTCACAGATACGCAGTATTTT. Translated, it gives CASSLREGDFTDTQYF. The chain links TRBV7-9 to TRBJ2-3; TRBD2 is a possible D gene (5 bases). This CDR3 region has 16 residues. With 2 bases removed from V and 2 bases from J, the gap between germline ends came to 14 bases. The germline V gene encodes CDR1 SEHNR and CDR2 FQNEAQ (reference sequence). The whole variable domain, filled in from reference TRBV7-9 and TRBJ2-3, reads DTGVSQNPRHKITKRGQNVTFRCDPISEHNRLYWYRQTLGQGPEFLTYFQNEAQLEKSRLLSDRFSAERPKGSFSTLEIQRTEQGDSAMYLCASSLREGDFTDTQYFGPGTRLTVL.

The CDR3 DNA follows: TGTGCCAGTAGTATGGCGTGGACAGCTAACTATGGCTACACCTTC. This encodes CASSMAWTANYGYTF. This sequence joins TRBV19 and TRBJ1-2, with D possibly matching TRBD1 (6 bases). Trimming left V 3 bases short and J 0 bases short, with 11 bases between. The germline V gene encodes CDR1 LNHDA and CDR2 SQIVND (reference sequence). The CDR3 runs to 15 residues. The whole variable domain, remainder taken from reference TRBV19 and TRBJ1-2, is DGGITQSPKYLFRKEGQNVTLSCEQNLNHDAMYWYRQDPGQGLRLIYYSQIVNDFQKGDIAEGYSVSREKKESFPLTVTSAQKNPTAFYLCASSMAWTANYGYTFGSGTRLTVV.

This clone was found once. The V gene is TRBV3-1 (or the pseudogene TRBV3-2), the J gene TRBJ1-2; possible D gene TRBD1, 6 bases. The CDR3 consists of 19 residues. The germline V gene has CDR1 LGHDT and CDR2 YNNKEL (reference sequence). The ends were cut back, 4 bases at V and 4 bases at J, with 28 bases in the middle. CDR3: CASSPKSVRGPTFIYGYTF. The CDR3 DNA reads TGTGCCAGCAGCCCGAAGTCTGTCAGGGGCCCAACGTTTATCTATGGCTACACCTTC.

The gene calls are TRBV28 and TRBJ1-3; 9 bases are a match to TRBD1. Germline V gene lookup returns CDR1 MDHEN and CDR2 SYDVKM. This CDR3 spans 15 amino acids. V was pared by 9 bases and J by 3 bases, with 9 bases of the junction left unmatched. The CDR3 bases are TGTGCCAGTCGTCCCGGGACAGGGTTTGGAAACACCATATATTTT. This sequence encodes CASRPGTGFGNTIYF.

The chain is built from TRBV7-9 and TRBJ2-5; 15 bases are shared with TRBD2. The length of the CDR3 is 16 residues. Trimming took 7 bases from V and 5 from J; bases not matched to a gene: 8. Germline loops: CDR1 SEHNR, CDR2 FQNEAQ (reference sequence). CDR3 DNA sequence: TGTGCCAGCACCAACCGGACTAGCGGGGGGGCGGAGACCCAGTACTTC. Amino acid sequence: CASTNRTSGGAETQYF.

The genes are TRBV19 and TRBJ1-1, with a tentative D call TRBD1 (5 bases). CDR1 is LNHDA and CDR2 is SQIVND in the germline V gene (reference sequence). V was cut by 9 bases and J by 0 bases, with 8 bases left in between. This CDR3 is built from 12 residues. CDR3 amino acids: CASRVMNTEAFF. CDR3 DNA sequence: TGTGCCAGCAGGGTCATGAACACTGAAGCTTTCTTT.

V usage is TRBV27 and J usage is TRBJ1-1; 7 bases are shared with TRBD1. From germline, CDR1 is MNHEY and CDR2 SMNVEV (reference sequence). Trimming cost V 4 bases and J 8 bases; bases outside gene matches: 7. There are 13 residues in the CDR3. CDR3 coding DNA: TGTGCCAGCAGTTACCGACAGGGTCGGGAAGCTTTCTTT. Its protein product is CASSYRQGREAFF.

The chain couples TRBV27 to TRBJ1-2, with 7 bases fitting TRBD1. The CDR3 is 16 residues long. V lost 5 bases and J lost 2; bases outside the gene matches: 11. Germline V gene lookup returns CDR1 MNHEY and CDR2 SMNVEV (reference sequence). The CDR3 loop reads CASSPRTGWENYGYTF. CDR3 coding DNA: TGTGCCAGCAGTCCTCGGACAGGTTGGGAAAACTATGGCTACACCTTC.

This clone was detected once. The chain couples TRBV28 to TRBJ1-5; TRBD1 matches at 9 bases. This CDR3 has 15 amino acids. Trimming cost V 8 bases and J 2 bases; bases outside gene matches: 7. Germline CDR1 reads MDHEN; CDR2 reads SYDVKM. CDR3 loop: CASQTGGAGNQPQHF. In DNA form, the CDR3 reads TGTGCCAGCCAAACAGGGGGCGCGGGCAATCAGCCCCAGCATTTT.

This chain uses TRBV3-1 (or the pseudogene TRBV3-2) with TRBJ1-6; D is ambiguous. The CDR3 sequence is 19 residues long. CDR1 and CDR2 (germline): LGHDT, YNNKEL (reference sequence). Between the trimmed V and J ends, which lost 4 bases and 0 bases, there was a span of 19 bases. The CDR3 DNA sequence: TGTGCCAGCAGCCTTTCCCCCTGGGGAGGGAGCTCCTATAATTCACCCCTCCACTTT. Translating it yields CASSLSPWGGSSYNSPLHF.

The CDR3, as DNA: TGCGCCAGCAGCTTGGCGGCTAGCGGGGGGGCATACAGCACCGGGGAGCTGTTTTTT. This codes for CASSLAASGGAYSTGELFF. The chain links TRBV5-1 to TRBJ2-2, with 12 bases aligning to TRBD2. Losses at the gene ends were 0 bases for V and 4 bases for J; bases not matched to a gene: 10. The CDR3 loop spans 19 amino acids. The germline V gene encodes CDR1 SGHRS and CDR2 YFSETQ.

This chain links TRBV19 with TRBJ1-2, with 8 bases fitting TRBD1. V lost 3 bases and J lost 2; bases outside the gene matches: 11. CDR3 size: 17 residues. From germline, CDR1 is LNHDA and CDR2 SQIVND (reference sequence). As DNA, the CDR3 is TGTGCCAGTAGTATCACTAGGGACAGGACAAACAACTATGGCTACACCTTC. Encoded protein: CASSITRDRTNNYGYTF.

The chain couples TRBV5-5 to TRBJ1-5; TRBD1 is a possible D gene (5 bases). Per the germline V gene, CDR1 is SGHKS and CDR2 is YYEKEE (reference sequence). The CDR3 totals 17 residues. V lost 4 bases to trimming and J lost 2 bases, with 19 bases between them. In DNA, the CDR3 is TGTGCCAGCAGCGACCGATTCAGGGCAGTAGGCAATCAGCCCCAGCATTTT. It specifies CASSDRFRAVGNQPQHF.

The genes are TRBV10-1 and TRBJ2-1; 9 nucleotides align to TRBD2. The CDR3 spans 16 residues. Germline V lookup: CDR1 WNHNN, CDR2 SYGVQD (reference sequence). V was pared by 10 bases and J by 8 bases, with 18 bases of the junction left unmatched. The CDR3 reads CAKGQFRRGGRDEQFF. CDR3 coding DNA: TGCGCCAAAGGACAGTTTCGGCGGGGGGGCCGGGATGAGCAGTTCTTC.

This chain connects TRBV2 to TRBJ2-7; maybe TRBD1 (5 bases). V was clipped by 0 bases and J by 2 bases, with 11 bases between them. CDR1 is SNHLY, CDR2 FYNNEI, per germline. The CDR3 has 15 residues. The CDR3: CASSEAPGWPYEQYF. The CDR3 region has the DNA TGTGCCAGCAGTGAAGCCCCAGGGTGGCCCTACGAGCAGTACTTC.

The chain employs TRBV28 and TRBJ2-7; the D gene is possibly TRBD1 (7 bases). V was pared by 3 bases and J by 5 bases, with 17 bases between. CDR1 is MDHEN, CDR2 SYDVKM, per germline. The CDR3 is 15 amino acids. The CDR3 loop is CASSFQGGFENEQYF. CDR3 nucleotides: TGTGCCAGCAGTTTCCAGGGGGGTTTTGAAAACGAGCAGTACTTC. The full variable domain, with the rest looked up from reference TRBV28 and TRBJ2-7, is DVKVTQSSRYLVKRTGEKVFLECVQDMDHENMFWYRQDPGLGLRLIYFSYDVKMKEKGDIPEGYSVSREKKERFSLILESASTNQTSMYLCASSFQGGFENEQYFGPGTRLTVT.